This T cell receptor beta chain stems from a study of T-cell memory formation after mild COVID-19. Study-wide points: Clones shrinking from day 15 to 85 showed even CD4/CD8 mixes; later expanders tilted CD4+. Clones that contracted clustered mainly in CM and EM if CD4+ and in EMRA if CD8+.

V lost 4 bases, J lost 5 bases, and 15 bases lay in between. The germline V gene encodes CDR1 SGHRS and CDR2 YFSETQ. The CDR3 loop spans 14 amino acids. This clonotype was observed a handful of times. The antigen is undetermined. From the 5' RACE reads, TCRdb called clonotypes with MiXCR, one entry per CDR3 protein. Of around 450,000 distinct CDR3 sequences listed, around 18% are singletons. Material: PBMCs or a T cell subset sorted from them (not recorded which). The V call is TRBV5-1, the J call TRBJ2-5; D may be TRBD1 (6 bases). This TCR was sampled from an adult woman who had mild COVID-19 (a few samples of this study predate the infection). Cell type and time point are not known. DNA for the CDR3: TGCGCCAGCAGCGATACCAGGGGTAGTGAGACCCAGTACTTC. It encodes CASSDTRGSETQYF.